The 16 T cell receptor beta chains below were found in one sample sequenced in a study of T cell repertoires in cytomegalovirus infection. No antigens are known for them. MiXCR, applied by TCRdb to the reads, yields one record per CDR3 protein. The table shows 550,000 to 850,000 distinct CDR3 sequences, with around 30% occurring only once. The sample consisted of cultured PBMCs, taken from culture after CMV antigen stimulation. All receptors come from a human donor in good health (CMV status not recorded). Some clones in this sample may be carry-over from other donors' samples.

In DNA form, the CDR3 reads TGTGCCAGTAGTCTCCGGGACAGGGGCGGGTCGGGCACAGATACGCAGTATTTT. It encodes CASSLRDRGGSGTDTQYF. The rearrangement uses TRBV19 and TRBJ2-3, with 10 positions matching TRBD1. J was trimmed by 1 base and V by 5 bases; bases with no gene match: 12. The CDR3 has 18 amino acids. Germline loops: CDR1 LNHDA, CDR2 SQIVND (reference sequence).

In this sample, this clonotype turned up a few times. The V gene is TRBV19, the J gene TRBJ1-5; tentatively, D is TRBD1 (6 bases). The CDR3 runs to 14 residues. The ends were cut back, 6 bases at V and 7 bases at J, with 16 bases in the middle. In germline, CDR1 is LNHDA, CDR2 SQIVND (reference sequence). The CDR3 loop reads CASSEGHTGQPQHF. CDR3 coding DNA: TGTGCCAGTAGCGAGGGACATACGGGCCAGCCCCAGCATTTT.

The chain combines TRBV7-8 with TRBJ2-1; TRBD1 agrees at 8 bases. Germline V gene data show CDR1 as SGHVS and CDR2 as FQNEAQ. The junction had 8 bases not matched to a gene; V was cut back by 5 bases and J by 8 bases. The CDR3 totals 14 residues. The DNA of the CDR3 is TGTGCCAGCAGCCTAGGGACAGGAGATGATGAGCAGTTCTTC. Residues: CASSLGTGDDEQFF.

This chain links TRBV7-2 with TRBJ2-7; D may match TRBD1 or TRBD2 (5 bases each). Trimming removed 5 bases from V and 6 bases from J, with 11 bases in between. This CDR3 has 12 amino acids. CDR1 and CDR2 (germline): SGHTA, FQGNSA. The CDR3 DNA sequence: TGTGCCAGCAGCCACACGAGGGGCGAGCAGTACTTC. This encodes CASSHTRGEQYF.

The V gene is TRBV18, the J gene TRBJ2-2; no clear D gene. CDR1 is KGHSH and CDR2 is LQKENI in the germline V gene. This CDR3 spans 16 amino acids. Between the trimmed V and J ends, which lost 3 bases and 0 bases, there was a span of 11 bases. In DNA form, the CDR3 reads TGTGCCAGCTCACCCCTTATAATCACGAACACCGGGGAGCTGTTTTTT. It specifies CASSPLIITNTGELFF.

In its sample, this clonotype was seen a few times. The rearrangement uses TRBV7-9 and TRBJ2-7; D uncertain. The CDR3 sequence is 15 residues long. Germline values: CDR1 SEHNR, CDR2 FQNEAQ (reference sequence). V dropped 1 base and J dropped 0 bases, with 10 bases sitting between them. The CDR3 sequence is CASSLGRTASYEQYF. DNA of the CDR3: TGTGCCAGCAGCTTAGGTAGAACAGCCTCCTACGAGCAGTACTTC.

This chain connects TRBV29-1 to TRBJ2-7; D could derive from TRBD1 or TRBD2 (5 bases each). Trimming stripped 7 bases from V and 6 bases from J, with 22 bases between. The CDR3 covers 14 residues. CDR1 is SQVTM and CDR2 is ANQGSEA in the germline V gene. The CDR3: CSGGPGRQVGEQYF. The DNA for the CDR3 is TGCAGCGGGGGTCCGGGACGGCAAGTCGGCGAGCAGTACTTC.

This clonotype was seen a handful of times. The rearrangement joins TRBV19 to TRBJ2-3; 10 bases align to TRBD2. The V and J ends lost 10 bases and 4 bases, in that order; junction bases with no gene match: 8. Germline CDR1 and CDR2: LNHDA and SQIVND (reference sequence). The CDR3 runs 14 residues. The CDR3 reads CATQTSGVADTQYF. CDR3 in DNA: TGTGCCACCCAAACTAGCGGGGTTGCAGATACGCAGTATTTT. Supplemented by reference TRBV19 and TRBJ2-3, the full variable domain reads DGGITQSPKYLFRKEGQNVTLSCEQNLNHDAMYWYRQDPGQGLRLIYYSQIVNDFQKGDIAEGYSVSREKKESFPLTVTSAQKNPTAFYLCATQTSGVADTQYFGPGTRLTVL.

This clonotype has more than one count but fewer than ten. CDR3 nucleotide sequence: TGTGCCAGCAGCCTCCCCCACAGGGGGCGAAACGAGCAGTACTTC. Translated, it gives CASSLPHRGRNEQYF. This chain connects TRBV7-9 to TRBJ2-7, with 9 nucleotides matching TRBD1. J gave up 5 bases and V 5 bases, and 10 bases lay outside the gene matches. The CDR3 totals 15 residues. From germline, CDR1 is SEHNR and CDR2 FQNEAQ (reference sequence).

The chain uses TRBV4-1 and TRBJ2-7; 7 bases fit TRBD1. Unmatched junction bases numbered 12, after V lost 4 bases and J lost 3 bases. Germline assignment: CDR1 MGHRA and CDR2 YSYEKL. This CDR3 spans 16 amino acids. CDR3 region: CASSRNPGTADYEQYF. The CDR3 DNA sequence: TGCGCCAGCAGCCGAAACCCCGGGACAGCAGACTACGAGCAGTACTTC.

The CDR3 loop is CASSLTPGLVGNEQFF. CDR3 DNA sequence: TGTGCCAGCAGCCTGACACCGGGACTAGTCGGCAATGAGCAGTTCTTC. The rearrangement uses TRBV7-2 and TRBJ2-1, with 8 bases aligning to TRBD2. The trim removed 5 bases at V and 6 bases at J, leaving 12 bases unmatched. CDR3 size: 16 residues. CDR1 is SGHTA and CDR2 is FQGNSA in the germline V gene.

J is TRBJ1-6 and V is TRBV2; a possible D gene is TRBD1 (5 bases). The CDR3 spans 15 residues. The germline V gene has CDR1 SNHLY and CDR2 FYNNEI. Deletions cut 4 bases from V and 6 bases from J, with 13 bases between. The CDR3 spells CASSGSRDLNSPLHF. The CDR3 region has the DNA TGTGCCAGCAGTGGCAGCAGGGACCTTAATTCACCCCTCCACTTT. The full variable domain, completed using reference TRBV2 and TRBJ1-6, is EPEVTQTPSHQVTQMGQEVILRCVPISNHLYFYWYRQILGQKVEFLVSFYNNEISEKSEIFDDQFSVERPDGSNFTLKIRSTKLEDSAMYFCASSGSRDLNSPLHFGNGTRLTVT.

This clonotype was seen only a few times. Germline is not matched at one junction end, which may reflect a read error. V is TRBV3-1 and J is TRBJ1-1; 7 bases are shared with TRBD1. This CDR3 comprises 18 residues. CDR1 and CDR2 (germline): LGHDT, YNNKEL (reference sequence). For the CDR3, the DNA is TGTGCCAGCGGCCAAGCCCCCGGGACAGATTGGGGAGACACTGAAGCTTTCTTT. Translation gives CASGQAPGTDWGDTEAFF.

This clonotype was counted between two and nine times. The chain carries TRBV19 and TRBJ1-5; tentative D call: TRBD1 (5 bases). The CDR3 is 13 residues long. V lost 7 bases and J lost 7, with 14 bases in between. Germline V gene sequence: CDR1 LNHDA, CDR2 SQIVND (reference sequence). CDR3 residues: CASTPEWGQPQHF. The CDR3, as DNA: TGTGCCAGTACCCCAGAATGGGGGCAGCCCCAGCATTTT.

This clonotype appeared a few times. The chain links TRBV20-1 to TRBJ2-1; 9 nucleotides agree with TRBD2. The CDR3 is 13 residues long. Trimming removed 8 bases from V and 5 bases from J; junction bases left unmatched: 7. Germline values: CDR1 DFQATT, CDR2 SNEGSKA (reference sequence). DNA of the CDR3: TGCAGTCCCACCGGGACTAGCAACAATGAGCAGTTCTTC. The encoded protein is CSPTGTSNNEQFF.

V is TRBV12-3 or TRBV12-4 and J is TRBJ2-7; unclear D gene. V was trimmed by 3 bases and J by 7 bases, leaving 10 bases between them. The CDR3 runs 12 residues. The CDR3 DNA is TGTGCCAGCAGTTTCGCCTGGGTGGAGCAGTACTTC. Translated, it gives CASSFAWVEQYF.